These 26 T cell receptor beta chains originate from one sample sequenced in a study of OX40 agonist ivuxolimab in advanced cancers. The library relied on the immunoSEQ multiplex PCR assay. TCRdb carries this immuneACCESS record with in-frame sequences only. Its versions omit some clonotypes, under half of them owing to an unresolved V gene in the studies checked, with the rest unexplained. Recorded for this sample are 100,000 or so clones; about nine tenths of them occurred a single time. Around 0.3% of the sample rests with the top ten. The sequences come from CD4+ or CD8+ T cells sorted from blood, collected in a trial of the OX40 agonist ivuxolimab. All receptors come from an adult with an advanced solid tumor such as melanoma, head and neck, liver or kidney cancer.

CDR3 bases: TGTGCCAGCTCTGGACTAGCGGGGGACCCCTACGAGCAGTACTTC. Amino acid sequence: CASSGLAGDPYEQYF. The V gene is TRBV27, the J gene TRBJ2-7, with 13 bases lining up with TRBD2. The CDR3 runs 15 residues. Germline loops: CDR1 MNHEY, CDR2 SMNVEV (reference sequence). V shed 8 bases and J 2 bases; nucleotides not matched to a gene: 6.

The sample holds one count of this clone. This sequence joins TRBV20-1 and TRBJ1-2; D call uncertain. Germline V lookup: CDR1 DFQATT, CDR2 SNEGSKA (reference sequence). Trimming took off 6 bases at V and 3 bases at J, with 5 bases between the two ends. The CDR3 is 10 amino acids. CDR3 sequence reads: CSAWHYGYTF. The CDR3 nucleotides are TGCAGTGCGTGGCACTATGGCTACACCTTC.

CDR3 region: CASSRIVRNSYEQYF. CDR3 bases: TGTGCCAGCAGCCGGATTGTTAGGAACTCCTACGAGCAGTACTTC. The rearrangement links TRBV11-2 to TRBJ2-7; D call uncertain. Trimming took off 5 bases at V and 0 bases at J, with 14 bases between the two ends. Germline-derived CDR1 and CDR2 are SGHAT and FQNNGV. The CDR3 contains 15 residues. Based on the CDR3 plus reference TRBV11-2 and TRBJ2-7, the full variable domain is EAGVAQSPRYKIIEKRQSVAFWCNPISGHATLYWYQQILGQGPKLLIQFQNNGVVDDSQLPKDRFSAERLKGVDSTLKIQPAKLEDSAVYLCASSRIVRNSYEQYFGPGTRLTVT.

The chain recombines TRBV27 with TRBJ1-2; a weak D match, TRBD1 (6 bases). The length of the CDR3 is 13 residues. Trimming shortened V by 6 bases and J by 4 bases, and 12 bases separated the two germline ends. Germline CDR1 MNHEY, CDR2 SMNVEV (reference sequence). The CDR3: CASRPTGTYGYTF. For the CDR3, the DNA is TGTGCCAGCAGGCCAACAGGGACCTATGGCTACACCTTC.

The chain is built from TRBV6-1 and TRBJ2-4; tentative D call: TRBD2 (7 bases). The CDR3 runs 13 residues. Germline V gene data show CDR1 as MNHNS and CDR2 as SASEGT. The V end was cut by 8 bases, the J end by 7 bases, with 15 bases between. The CDR3 protein is CASPGGRGNIQYF. In nucleotides, the CDR3 is TGTGCCAGCCCAGGAGGGAGGGGGAACATTCAGTACTTC.

CDR3 protein: CASSLFTALVGEQYF. The DNA for the CDR3 is TGTGCCAGCAGCTTATTTACAGCATTGGTGGGGGAGCAGTACTTC. V usage is TRBV7-8 and J usage is TRBJ2-7; D is uncertain. There are 15 residues in the CDR3. Trimming pared 2 bases from V and 7 bases from J, leaving 18 bases between. Germline-derived CDR1 and CDR2 are SGHVS and FQNEAQ.

The chain combines TRBV5-1 with TRBJ1-1, with TRBD1 matching over 7 bases. Germline lookup yields CDR1 SGHRS and CDR2 YFSETQ. V shed 0 bases and J 9 bases; nucleotides not matched to a gene: 5. The CDR3 contains 13 residues. The CDR3 sequence: CASSLGDSAQAFF. For the CDR3, the DNA is TGCGCCAGCAGCTTGGGGGACAGTGCACAAGCTTTCTTT. The whole variable domain, remainder taken from reference TRBV5-1 and TRBJ1-1, is KAGVTQTPRYLIKTRGQQVTLSCSPISGHRSVSWYQQTPGQGLQFLFEYFSETQRNKGNFPGRFSGRQFSNSRSEMNVSTLELGDSALYLCASSLGDSAQAFFGQGTRLTVV.

The rearrangement uses TRBV6-5 and TRBJ2-6; D is uncertain. The CDR3 length is 15 residues. V was pared by 6 bases and J by 0 bases, with 9 bases between. Germline V CDR1 and CDR2: MNHEY, SVGAGI. The CDR3 region is CASRAHSSGANVLTF. In DNA, the CDR3 is TGTGCCAGCAGGGCCCACTCCTCTGGGGCCAACGTCCTGACTTTC.

The rearrangement links TRBV6-1 to TRBJ1-4, with D possibly matching TRBD1 (5 bases). Germline V gene data show CDR1 as MNHNS and CDR2 as SASEGT. The CDR3 covers 15 residues. The V gene lost 3 bases and the J gene lost 2 bases, with 10 bases spanning the gap. The CDR3 bases are TGTGCCAGCAGTGATGGGGGGGGGACTAATGAAAAACTGTTTTTT. This codes for CASSDGGGTNEKLFF.

This chain connects TRBV19 to TRBJ2-7, with D uncertain. V lost 1 base to trimming and J lost 2 bases, with 15 bases between them. This CDR3 is 16 amino acids long. Germline V gives CDR1 LNHDA, CDR2 SQIVND (reference sequence). The CDR3 DNA follows: TGTGCCAGTAGTATAGCCCCCGCAGGACCTCCCTACGAGCAGTACTTC. This codes for CASSIAPAGPPYEQYF.

The chain carries TRBV25-1 and TRBJ1-2; 12 positions agree with TRBD1. The germline gives CDR1 MGHDK, CDR2 SYGVNS. CDR3 length: 14 residues. V dropped 8 bases and J dropped 8; count of bases not matched to a gene: 9. The CDR3 spells CASRIEGQGAGYTF. The CDR3 bases are TGTGCCAGCCGAATTGAGGGACAGGGGGCAGGCTACACCTTC.

This clone was detected a few times. This chain joins TRBV5-6 and TRBJ1-5; no clear D gene. Germline CDR1 reads SGHDT; CDR2 reads YYEEEE. V was cut by 2 bases and J by 7 bases, with 10 bases left in between. The CDR3 is made up of 13 amino acids. CDR3 in DNA: TGTGCCAGCAGCTTTGGCAGTGGCCAGCCCCAGCATTTT. The encoded protein is CASSFGSGQPQHF. Drawing the rest from reference TRBV5-6 and TRBJ1-5, the complete variable domain is DAGVTQSPTHLIKTRGQQVTLRCSPKSGHDTVSWYQQALGQGPQFIFQYYEEEERQRGNFPDRFSGHQFPNYSSELNVNALLLGDSALYLCASSFGSGQPQHFGDGTRLSIL.

V and J are TRBV6-1 and TRBJ1-3; perhaps TRBD1 as D (5 bases). The CDR3 has 16 residues. Trimming removed 4 bases from V and 2 bases from J, with 15 bases in between. Germline V gene sequence: CDR1 MNHNS, CDR2 SASEGT. This CDR3 is CASSAKTVLAGNTIYF. CDR3 DNA sequence: TGTGCCAGCAGTGCGAAGACAGTTTTGGCTGGAAACACCATATATTTT.

The chain joins TRBV6-5 to TRBJ2-1; TRBD2 agrees at 13 bases. The CDR3 has 13 amino acids. Trimming at V came to 7 bases and at J to 7 bases, leaving 1 base not matched to a gene. Germline V gives CDR1 MNHEY, CDR2 SVGAGI. The CDR3 is CASKGLAGNEQFF. In DNA form, the CDR3 reads TGTGCCAGCAAGGGACTAGCGGGAAATGAGCAGTTCTTC.

V and J are TRBV18 and TRBJ2-7; 7 bases are a match to TRBD1. V dropped 5 bases and J dropped 3; count of bases not matched to a gene: 7. Per germline, CDR1 KGHSH and CDR2 LQKENI. This CDR3 has 14 amino acids. CDR3 amino acids: CASSGRQGVYEQYF. The CDR3 DNA reads TGTGCCAGCTCAGGCCGACAGGGAGTCTACGAGCAGTACTTC. Together with reference TRBV18 and TRBJ2-7, the CDR3 gives the full variable domain: NAGVMQNPRHLVRRRGQEARLRCSPMKGHSHVYWYRQLPEEGLKFMVYLQKENIIDESGMPKERFSAEFPKEGPSILRIQQVVRGDSAAYFCASSGRQGVYEQYFGPGTRLTVT.

The chain uses TRBV7-8 and TRBJ1-2; D unresolved. The CDR3 consists of 16 residues. The germline V gene encodes CDR1 SGHVS and CDR2 FQNEAQ. The V and J ends lost 0 bases and 8 bases respectively, with 19 bases between them. CDR3 nucleotides: TGTGCCAGCAGCTTAGCGGACGGGCCTTCTATGAAGGGCTACACCTTC. Translated: CASSLADGPSMKGYTF.

The V gene is TRBV6-6, the J gene TRBJ1-4; 7 bases are shared with TRBD1. The CDR3 has 14 amino acids. CDR1 is MNHNY, CDR2 SVGAGI, per germline (reference sequence). Trimming cost V 6 bases and J 8 bases; bases outside gene matches: 9. CDR3 in amino acids: CASSDRVGVEKLFF. The CDR3, as DNA: TGTGCCAGCAGCGACAGGGTGGGAGTCGAAAAACTGTTTTTT.

This chain uses TRBV6-6 with TRBJ2-2, with a tentative D call TRBD2 (6 bases). This CDR3 spans 15 amino acids. With 5 bases removed from V and 8 bases from J, the gap between germline ends came to 18 bases. Germline V CDR1 and CDR2: MNHNY, SVGAGI (reference sequence). The CDR3 region has the DNA TGTGCCAGCAGTCCCGCCCGCGGGATGGCAGGGGAGCTGTTTTTT. It specifies CASSPARGMAGELFF.

The rearrangement uses TRBV2 and TRBJ2-2, with 7 nucleotides matching TRBD1. The V gene end was trimmed by 2 bases and the J gene end by 4 bases; junction bases not matched to a gene: 7. The CDR3 is made up of 16 amino acids. Germline CDR1 and CDR2: SNHLY and FYNNEI. The CDR3 loop reads CASSENSGGGTGELFF. DNA for the CDR3: TGTGCCAGCAGTGAAAATTCAGGGGGTGGCACCGGGGAGCTGTTTTTT.

The J gene is TRBJ2-5, the V gene TRBV19, with TRBD2 matching over 10 bases. V lost 5 bases, J lost 4 bases, and 7 bases stayed unmatched. The CDR3 has 15 residues. The V gene's germline CDR1 is LNHDA and CDR2 SQIVND (reference sequence). The CDR3 loop reads CASSSGTSAGETQYF. The CDR3, as DNA: TGTGCCAGTAGTTCCGGGACTAGCGCGGGAGAGACCCAGTACTTC.

This rearrangement joins TRBV6-5 to TRBJ2-5; possible D gene TRBD2, 5 bases. V shed 2 bases and J shed 5 bases, with 6 bases lying between them. CDR3 size: 12 residues. Germline V gene lookup returns CDR1 MNHEY and CDR2 SVGAGI. CDR3 amino acids: CASSYGGETQYF. As DNA, the CDR3 is TGTGCCAGCAGTTACGGCGGGGAGACCCAGTACTTC.

This sequence joins TRBV5-6 and TRBJ1-2; no clear D gene. This CDR3 comprises 14 residues. Trimming removed 4 bases at V and 0 bases at J, with 10 bases between. Per germline, CDR1 SGHDT and CDR2 YYEEEE. Written as DNA, the CDR3 is TGTGCCAGCAGCACGACAAGAGCTAACTATGGCTACACCTTC. Translated, it gives CASSTTRANYGYTF.

The chain is built from TRBV18 and TRBJ1-4; perhaps TRBD1 as D (5 bases). The CDR3 extends over 15 amino acids. Germline V gives CDR1 KGHSH, CDR2 LQKENI. Trimming stripped 2 bases from V and 4 bases from J, with 11 bases between. The CDR3, as DNA: TGTGCCAGCTCACCAATCGGACAAGATAATGAAAAACTGTTTTTT. Translating gives CASSPIGQDNEKLFF.

J is TRBJ2-3 and V is TRBV5-1; 12 bases align to TRBD2. The trim removed 4 bases at V and 14 bases at J, leaving 14 bases unmatched. CDR1 is SGHRS, CDR2 YFSETQ, per germline. There are 15 residues in the CDR3. CDR3 coding DNA: TGCGCCAGCAGCCCCTCGTGGCTAGCGGGGGGGCTGAGGTATTTT. It yields the protein CASSPSWLAGGLRYF.

The rearrangement uses TRBV29-1 and TRBJ1-4; D is uncertain. Germline CDR1 and CDR2: SQVTM and ANQGSEA. With 7 bases removed from V and 7 bases from J, the gap between germline ends came to 13 bases. This CDR3 region has 12 residues. The CDR3 region has the DNA TGCAGCGCCAACACCGATGCTGAAAAACTGTTTTTT. Residues: CSANTDAEKLFF.

The J gene is TRBJ1-2, the V gene TRBV18, with 8 bases that match TRBD1. The CDR3 consists of 15 residues. Germline V gene lookup returns CDR1 KGHSH and CDR2 LQKENI. Losses at the gene ends were 6 bases for V and 4 bases for J; bases not matched to a gene: 10. DNA for the CDR3: TGTGCCAGCTCGCTTCAGGGGGCGGGAACCTATGGCTACACCTTC. This sequence encodes CASSLQGAGTYGYTF. The full variable domain, with the rest looked up from reference TRBV18 and TRBJ1-2, is NAGVMQNPRHLVRRRGQEARLRCSPMKGHSHVYWYRQLPEEGLKFMVYLQKENIIDESGMPKERFSAEFPKEGPSILRIQQVVRGDSAAYFCASSLQGAGTYGYTFGSGTRLTVV.